The 27 T cell receptor beta chains in this list originate from one sample, sequenced in a study of T cell responses to AZD1222 COVID-19 vaccine. TCRdb keeps only in-frame clones here, not all; method: immunoSEQ multiplex PCR. The repertoire consists of about 120,000 clones, with about 91% occurring once and the leading ten covering roughly 3%. The sequencing used peripheral blood, collected on day 0 of AZD1222 vaccination. These receptors all stem from an adult in good health.

The chain is built from TRBV7-9 and TRBJ1-3; 9 positions agree with TRBD1. This CDR3 region has 14 residues. CDR1 is SEHNR and CDR2 is FQNEAQ in the germline V gene (reference sequence). The ends lost 6 bases at V and 8 bases at J; junction bases unmatched: 8. CDR3 sequence: CASRSTGGADTIYF. CDR3 coding DNA: TGTGCCAGCAGGTCTACAGGGGGCGCAGACACCATATATTTT.

The chain is built from TRBV10-1 and TRBJ1-1; no clear D gene. The V end was cut by 3 bases, the J end by 3 bases, with 14 bases between. The CDR3 has 15 amino acids. Germline CDR1 reads WNHNN; CDR2 reads SYGVQD (reference sequence). CDR3 nucleotide sequence: TGCGCCAGCAGTGAAGACCCCGGCGGGGACACTGAAGCTTTCTTT. Residues: CASSEDPGGDTEAFF.

The chain is built from TRBV12-3 or TRBV12-4 and TRBJ1-2; D is unclear. Trimming took 7 bases from V and 4 from J, leaving 13 bases between them. CDR3 length: 13 amino acids. The CDR3 loop reads CASTLGSGYGYTF. The CDR3 DNA reads TGTGCCAGCACTCTCGGGTCGGGCTATGGCTACACCTTC.

The CDR3 DNA follows: TGTGCCAGCAGAGCTAGCGGGAGCTCCTACAATGAGCAGTTCTTC. Encoded protein: CASRASGSSYNEQFF. V and J are TRBV7-9 and TRBJ2-1; 10 nucleotides align to TRBD2. CDR3 size: 15 residues. The germline gives CDR1 SEHNR, CDR2 FQNEAQ (reference sequence). Germline trimming cut 6 bases from V and 0 bases from J; bases unmatched to any gene: 2.

V and J are TRBV25-1 and TRBJ1-4; no clear D gene. The CDR3 sequence is 15 residues long. The germline V gene has CDR1 MGHDK and CDR2 SYGVNS. Trimming pared 1 base from V and 1 base from J, leaving 7 bases between. The CDR3 nucleotides read TGTGCCAGCAGTGAATCGCTGGAAACTAATGAAAAACTGTTTTTT. It yields the protein CASSESLETNEKLFF.

The V gene is TRBV9, the J gene TRBJ2-5, with TRBD2 as a possible D gene (6 bases). V dropped 3 bases and J dropped 8 bases, with 11 bases sitting between them. This CDR3 region has 12 residues. Germline CDR1 reads SGDLS; CDR2 reads YYNGEE. CDR3 in amino acids: CASSGPSVTQYF. The CDR3 nucleotides read TGTGCCAGCAGCGGCCCTAGCGTAACCCAGTACTTC.

This clone was detected a few times. The rearrangement joins TRBV10-1 to TRBJ1-1; 8 nucleotides match TRBD1. J gave up 1 base and V 0 bases, and 1 base lay outside the gene matches. Germline V CDR1 and CDR2: WNHNN, SYGVQD (reference sequence). This CDR3 comprises 15 residues. CDR3 in amino acids: CASSESTGGNTEAFF. The CDR3 DNA reads TGCGCCAGCAGTGAGTCTACAGGGGGGAACACTGAAGCTTTCTTT.

This clone was seen a single time. The chain combines TRBV30 with TRBJ2-7, with D perhaps assigned TRBD1 or TRBD2 (5 bases each). The CDR3 is made up of 12 amino acids. The germline V gene has CDR1 GTSNPN and CDR2 SVGIG (reference sequence). V lost 3 bases, J lost 3 bases, and 9 bases lay in between. The CDR3, as DNA: TGTGCCTGGAGCGGGACCGGCTACGAGCAGTACTTC. Its translation is CAWSGTGYEQYF.

The V and J genes are TRBV7-6 and TRBJ2-7; 10 bases are shared with TRBD1. Losses at the gene ends were 1 base for V and 4 bases for J; bases not matched to a gene: 13. Germline CDR1 is SGHVS and CDR2 is FNYEAQ. The CDR3 has 18 amino acids. CDR3 protein: CASSLVVGGTGVNYEQYF. The CDR3 nucleotides read TGTGCCAGCAGCTTAGTCGTGGGAGGGACAGGGGTAAATTACGAGCAGTACTTC.

This clone came up once. The chain couples TRBV24-1 to TRBJ2-3; 7 nucleotides line up with TRBD1. This CDR3 is 16 amino acids long. Looked up from germline, CDR1 is KGHDR and CDR2 is SFDVKD. V shed 5 bases, J shed 2 bases, and the junction held 9 bases outside the gene matches. CDR3 nucleotides: TGTGCCACCAGTGCCTCGGGGACAGAGCACACAGATACGCAGTATTTT. Translating it yields CATSASGTEHTDTQYF.

The V gene is TRBV11-2, the J gene TRBJ1-4, with D perhaps TRBD1 (5 bases). CDR1 and CDR2 (germline): SGHAT, FQNNGV. The CDR3 has 14 residues. Trimming took 1 base from V and 5 from J, leaving 8 bases between them. CDR3 coding DNA: TGTGCCAGCAGCTTAGCGGGACCGAATGAAAAACTGTTTTTT. Encoded protein: CASSLAGPNEKLFF.

The chain links TRBV7-9 to TRBJ2-5, with unresolved D. Trimming removed 3 bases from V and 5 bases from J, with 7 bases in between. Germline CDR1 is SEHNR and CDR2 is FQNEAQ (reference sequence). CDR3 size: 12 residues. Here the CDR3 reads CASSLVKETQYF. The CDR3 DNA reads as TGTGCCAGCAGCTTGGTTAAGGAGACCCAGTACTTC.

The chain combines TRBV7-2 with TRBJ2-5; D is unclear. The V gene's germline CDR1 is SGHTA and CDR2 FQGNSA. Trimming cost V 1 base and J 2 bases, with 11 bases left between them. The CDR3 extends over 15 amino acids. In DNA form, the CDR3 reads TGTGCCAGCAGCTTAGGCCTTCCTTCACAAGAGACCCAGTACTTC. Protein product: CASSLGLPSQETQYF.

V is TRBV19 and J is TRBJ2-7, with 11 bases aligning to TRBD1. The trim removed 10 bases at V and 4 bases at J, leaving 6 bases unmatched. The length of the CDR3 is 13 residues. CDR1 and CDR2 (germline): LNHDA, SQIVND (reference sequence). The chain's CDR3 is CATSGTGGYEQYF. CDR3 nucleotides: TGTGCCACCTCCGGGACAGGGGGTTACGAGCAGTACTTC. The full variable domain, with the rest looked up from reference TRBV19 and TRBJ2-7, is DGGITQSPKYLFRKEGQNVTLSCEQNLNHDAMYWYRQDPGQGLRLIYYSQIVNDFQKGDIAEGYSVSREKKESFPLTVTSAQKNPTAFYLCATSGTGGYEQYFGPGTRLTVT.

The chain is built from TRBV11-2 and TRBJ1-2, with 8 nucleotides matching TRBD1. Trimming at V came to 3 bases and at J to 8 bases, leaving 8 bases not matched to a gene. CDR1 and CDR2 from the germline V gene are SGHAT and FQNNGV. The CDR3 totals 14 residues. In nucleotides, the CDR3 is TGTGCCAGCAGCTTCGGACAGGGTTTCTTGGGCTACACCTTC. This sequence encodes CASSFGQGFLGYTF. Drawing the rest from reference TRBV11-2 and TRBJ1-2, the complete variable domain is EAGVAQSPRYKIIEKRQSVAFWCNPISGHATLYWYQQILGQGPKLLIQFQNNGVVDDSQLPKDRFSAERLKGVDSTLKIQPAKLEDSAVYLCASSFGQGFLGYTFGSGTRLTVV.

The J gene is TRBJ1-5, the V gene TRBV20-1; the match to TRBD1 covers 8 bases. Germline CDR1 and CDR2: DFQATT and SNEGSKA (reference sequence). With 3 bases clipped from V and 2 bases from J, the junction kept 9 bases outside the gene matches. The CDR3 spans 16 residues. This chain's CDR3 is CSASGQGARGNQPQHF. In DNA, the CDR3 is TGCAGTGCTAGTGGTCAGGGGGCGAGGGGCAATCAGCCCCAGCATTTT.

The V gene is TRBV12-3 or TRBV12-4, the J gene TRBJ2-7; 7 bases line up with TRBD1. J gave up 4 bases and V 0 bases, and 0 bases lay outside the gene matches. CDR3 length equals 13 residues. The CDR3 sequence is CASSLATGYEQYF. The CDR3 bases are TGTGCCAGCAGTTTAGCGACAGGGTACGAGCAGTACTTC.

CDR3 DNA: TGCAGCGTGGTGGGCTACTATGGCTACACCTTC. Protein sequence: CSVVGYYGYTF. The J gene is TRBJ1-2, the V gene TRBV29-1, with D uncertain. The CDR3 extends over 11 amino acids. Germline V gives CDR1 SQVTM, CDR2 ANQGSEA. Trimming stripped 6 bases from V and 3 bases from J, with 8 bases between.

Here the CDR3 reads CASSLVGISGGEAFF. In DNA form, the CDR3 reads TGTGCCAGCAGCTTAGTGGGGATCTCCGGGGGTGAAGCTTTCTTT. This chain joins TRBV7-2 and TRBJ1-1, with D possibly being TRBD1 (5 bases). Germline CDR1 is SGHTA and CDR2 is FQGNSA. This CDR3 is 15 amino acids long. The V end was cut by 1 base, the J end by 7 bases, with 16 bases between.

This sequence joins TRBV6-5 and TRBJ2-5, with 10 bases that match TRBD1. Germline loops: CDR1 MNHEY, CDR2 SVGAGI. The trim removed 2 bases at V and 3 bases at J, leaving 3 bases unmatched. CDR3 size: 15 residues. The CDR3 coding sequence is TGTGCCAGCAGTTACCGGGACAGGGGAGAAGAGACCCAGTACTTC. Its translation: CASSYRDRGEETQYF.

The gene calls are TRBV9 and TRBJ2-7; TRBD1 agrees at 10 bases. Germline V CDR1 and CDR2: SGDLS, YYNGEE. CDR3 length: 15 residues. V gave up 3 bases and J gave up 4 bases; unmatched junction bases: 7. The CDR3 loop is CASSEGGTGVYEQYF. CDR3 nucleotides: TGTGCCAGCAGCGAAGGCGGGACAGGGGTATACGAGCAGTACTTC.

V is TRBV11-3 and J is TRBJ2-1, with D possibly matching TRBD1 (6 bases). The CDR3 sequence is 13 residues long. Germline-derived CDR1 and CDR2 are SGHNT and YENEEA. Deletions cut 0 bases from V and 10 bases from J, with 10 bases between. CDR3 coding DNA: TGTGCCAGCAGCTTAGAGGGGGCAGGCGAGCAGTTCTTC. Its protein product is CASSLEGAGEQFF.

V usage is TRBV7-8 and J usage is TRBJ2-7; weak D call: TRBD2 (6 bases). V shed 7 bases and J shed 6 bases, with 16 bases lying between them. CDR1 SGHVS and CDR2 FQNEAQ come from the germline V gene. This CDR3 has 13 residues. DNA for the CDR3: TGTGCCAGCACCCAGTACGGGACTGGCGAGCAGTACTTC. This codes for CASTQYGTGEQYF.

V is TRBV14 and J is TRBJ1-2; D uncertain. V lost 0 bases, J lost 4 bases, and 6 bases lay in between. Germline assignment: CDR1 SGHDN and CDR2 FVKESK. The CDR3 length is 13 residues. The CDR3 region is CASSQDLAYGYTF. CDR3 DNA sequence: TGTGCCAGCAGCCAAGACCTGGCCTATGGCTACACCTTC.

CDR3 coding DNA: TGTGCCAGCAGCGGGGAAAAAGGCAATGAGCAGTTCTTC. Translated, it gives CASSGEKGNEQFF. V is TRBV5-4 and J is TRBJ2-1; D uncertain. V was clipped by 4 bases and J by 6 bases, with 11 bases between them. Germline V gives CDR1 SGHNT, CDR2 YYREEE (reference sequence). This CDR3 region has 13 residues.

The chain is built from TRBV5-1 and TRBJ1-1; D possibly corresponds to TRBD1 (5 bases). V was clipped by 4 bases and J by 7 bases, with 11 bases between them. The germline V gene has CDR1 SGHRS and CDR2 YFSETQ. The CDR3 loop spans 12 amino acids. This CDR3 reads CASSTDGGEAFF. CDR3 in DNA: TGCGCCAGCAGCACGGATGGGGGTGAAGCTTTCTTT. Looking up the rest from reference TRBV5-1 and TRBJ1-1 gives the full variable domain: KAGVTQTPRYLIKTRGQQVTLSCSPISGHRSVSWYQQTPGQGLQFLFEYFSETQRNKGNFPGRFSGRQFSNSRSEMNVSTLELGDSALYLCASSTDGGEAFFGQGTRLTVV.

The J gene is TRBJ1-1, the V gene TRBV12-3 or TRBV12-4; D gene unclear. V was cut by 8 bases and J by 0 bases, with 10 bases left in between. The CDR3 has 13 amino acids. For the CDR3, the DNA is TGTGCCAGCGAATTGGGGTTGAACACTGAAGCTTTCTTT. This gives the protein CASELGLNTEAFF.